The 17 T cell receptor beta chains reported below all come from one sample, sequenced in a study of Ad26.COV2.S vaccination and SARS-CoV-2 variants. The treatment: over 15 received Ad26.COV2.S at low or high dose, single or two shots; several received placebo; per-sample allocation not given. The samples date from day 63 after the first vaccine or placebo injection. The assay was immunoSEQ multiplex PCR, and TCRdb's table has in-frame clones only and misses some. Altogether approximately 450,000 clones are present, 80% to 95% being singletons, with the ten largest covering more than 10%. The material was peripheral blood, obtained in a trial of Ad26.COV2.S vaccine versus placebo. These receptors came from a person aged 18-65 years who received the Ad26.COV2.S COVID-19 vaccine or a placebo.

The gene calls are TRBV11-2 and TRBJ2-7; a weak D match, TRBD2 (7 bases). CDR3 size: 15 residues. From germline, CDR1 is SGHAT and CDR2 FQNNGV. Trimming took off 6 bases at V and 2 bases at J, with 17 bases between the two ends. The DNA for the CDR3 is TGTGCCAGCAGGCTTGTCGGGGGGCGCACCTACGAGCAGTACTTC. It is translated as CASRLVGGRTYEQYF.

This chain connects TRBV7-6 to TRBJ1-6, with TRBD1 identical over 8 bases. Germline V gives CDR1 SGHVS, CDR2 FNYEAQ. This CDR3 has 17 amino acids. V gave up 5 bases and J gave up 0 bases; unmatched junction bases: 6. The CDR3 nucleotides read TGTGCCAGCAGCCAACGGACAGGGAGCTCCTATAATTCACCCCTCCACTTT. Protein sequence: CASSQRTGSSYNSPLHF.

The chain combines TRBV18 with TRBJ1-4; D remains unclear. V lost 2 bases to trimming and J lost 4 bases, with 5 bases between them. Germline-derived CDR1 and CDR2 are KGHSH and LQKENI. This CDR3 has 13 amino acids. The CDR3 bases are TGTGCCAGCTCACCAGGACTTAATGAAAAACTGTTTTTT. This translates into CASSPGLNEKLFF.

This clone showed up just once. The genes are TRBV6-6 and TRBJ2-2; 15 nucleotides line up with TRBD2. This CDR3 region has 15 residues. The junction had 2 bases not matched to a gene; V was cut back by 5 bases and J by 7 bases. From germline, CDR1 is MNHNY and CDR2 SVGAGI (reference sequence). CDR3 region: CASSRTSGRDGELFF. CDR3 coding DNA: TGTGCCAGCAGTCGGACTAGCGGGAGGGACGGGGAGCTGTTTTTT.

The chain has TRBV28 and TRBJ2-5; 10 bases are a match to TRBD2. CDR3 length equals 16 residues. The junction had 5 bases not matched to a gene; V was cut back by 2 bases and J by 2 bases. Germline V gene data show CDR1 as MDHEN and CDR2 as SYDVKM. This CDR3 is CASSLLLAGAQETQYF. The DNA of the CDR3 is TGTGCCAGCAGTTTACTGCTAGCGGGAGCGCAAGAGACCCAGTACTTC. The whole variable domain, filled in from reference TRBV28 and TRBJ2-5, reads DVKVTQSSRYLVKRTGEKVFLECVQDMDHENMFWYRQDPGLGLRLIYFSYDVKMKEKGDIPEGYSVSREKKERFSLILESASTNQTSMYLCASSLLLAGAQETQYFGPGTRLLVL.

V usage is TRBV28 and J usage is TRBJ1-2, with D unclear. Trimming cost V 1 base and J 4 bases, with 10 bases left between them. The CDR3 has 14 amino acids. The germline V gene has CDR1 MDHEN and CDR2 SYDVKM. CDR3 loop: CASSLLGNSYGYTF. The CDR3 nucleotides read TGTGCCAGCAGTTTATTAGGCAATTCCTATGGCTACACCTTC.

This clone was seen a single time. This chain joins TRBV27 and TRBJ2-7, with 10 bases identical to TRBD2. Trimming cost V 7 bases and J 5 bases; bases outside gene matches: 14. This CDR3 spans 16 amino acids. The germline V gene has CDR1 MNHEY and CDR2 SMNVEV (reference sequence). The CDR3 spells CASNLRNSGRNHEQYF. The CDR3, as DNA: TGTGCCAGCAACCTACGAAATAGCGGGAGGAACCACGAGCAGTACTTC.

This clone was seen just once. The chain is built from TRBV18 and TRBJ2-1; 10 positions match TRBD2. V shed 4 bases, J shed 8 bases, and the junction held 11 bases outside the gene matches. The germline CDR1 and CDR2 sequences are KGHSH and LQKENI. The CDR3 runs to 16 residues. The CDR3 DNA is TGTGCCAGCTCACTGCTGCTTCTAGCGGGAGTGGATGAGCAGTTCTTC. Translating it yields CASSLLLLAGVDEQFF.

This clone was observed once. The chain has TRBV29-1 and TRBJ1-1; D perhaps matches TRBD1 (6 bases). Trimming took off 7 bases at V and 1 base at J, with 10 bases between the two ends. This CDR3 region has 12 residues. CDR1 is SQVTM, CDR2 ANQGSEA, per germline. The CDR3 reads CSGGQPNTEAFF. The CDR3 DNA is TGCAGCGGGGGACAACCGAACACTGAAGCTTTCTTT.

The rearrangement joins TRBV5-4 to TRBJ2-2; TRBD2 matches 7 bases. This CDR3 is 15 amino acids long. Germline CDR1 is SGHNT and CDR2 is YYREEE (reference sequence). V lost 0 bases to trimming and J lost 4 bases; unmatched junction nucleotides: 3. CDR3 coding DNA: TGTGCCAGCAGCTTGGGCGGGAGTGGCACCGGGGAGCTGTTTTTT. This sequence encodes CASSLGGSGTGELFF.

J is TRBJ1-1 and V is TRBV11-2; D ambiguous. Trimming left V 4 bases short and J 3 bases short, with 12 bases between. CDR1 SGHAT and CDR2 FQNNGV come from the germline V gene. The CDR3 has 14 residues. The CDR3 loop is CASSSQPIDTEAFF. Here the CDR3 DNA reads TGTGCCAGCAGCTCCCAACCGATCGACACTGAAGCTTTCTTT.

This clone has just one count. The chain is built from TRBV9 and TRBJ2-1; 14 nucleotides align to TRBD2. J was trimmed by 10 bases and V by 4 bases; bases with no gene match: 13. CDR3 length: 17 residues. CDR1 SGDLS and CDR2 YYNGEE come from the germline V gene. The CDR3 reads CASSTGLAGGPSLEQFF. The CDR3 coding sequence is TGTGCCAGCAGCACAGGACTAGCGGGAGGCCCTTCCCTCGAGCAGTTCTTC.

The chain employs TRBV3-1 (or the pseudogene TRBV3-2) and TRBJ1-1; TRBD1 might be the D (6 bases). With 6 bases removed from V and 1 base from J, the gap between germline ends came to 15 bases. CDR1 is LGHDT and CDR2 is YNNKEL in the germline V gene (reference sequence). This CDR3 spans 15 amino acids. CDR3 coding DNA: TGTGCCAGCAGTCCCAACGGACAGTCGAACACTGAAGCTTTCTTT. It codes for CASSPNGQSNTEAFF.

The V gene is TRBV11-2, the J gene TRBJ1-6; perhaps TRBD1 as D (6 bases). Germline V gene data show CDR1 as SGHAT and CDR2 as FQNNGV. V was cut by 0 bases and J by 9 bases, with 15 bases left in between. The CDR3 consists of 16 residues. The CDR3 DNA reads TGTGCCAGCAGCTTAGATTCACAGGGATCTATTTCACCCCTCCACTTT. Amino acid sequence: CASSLDSQGSISPLHF. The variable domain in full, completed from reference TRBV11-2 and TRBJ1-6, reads EAGVAQSPRYKIIEKRQSVAFWCNPISGHATLYWYQQILGQGPKLLIQFQNNGVVDDSQLPKDRFSAERLKGVDSTLKIQPAKLEDSAVYLCASSLDSQGSISPLHFGNGTRLTVT.

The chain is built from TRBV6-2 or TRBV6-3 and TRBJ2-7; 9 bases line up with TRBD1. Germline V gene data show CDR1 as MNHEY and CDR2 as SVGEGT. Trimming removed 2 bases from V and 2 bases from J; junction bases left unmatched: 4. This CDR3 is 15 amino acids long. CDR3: CASSYTGTGPYEQYF. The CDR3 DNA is TGTGCCAGCAGTTACACCGGGACAGGGCCCTACGAGCAGTACTTC.

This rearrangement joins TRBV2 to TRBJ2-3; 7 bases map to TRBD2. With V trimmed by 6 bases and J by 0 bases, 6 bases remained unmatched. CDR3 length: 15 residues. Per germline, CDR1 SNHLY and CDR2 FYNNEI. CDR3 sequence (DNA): TGTGCCAGCAGGGAGCGGGAAACTAGCACAGATACGCAGTATTTT. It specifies CASRERETSTDTQYF.

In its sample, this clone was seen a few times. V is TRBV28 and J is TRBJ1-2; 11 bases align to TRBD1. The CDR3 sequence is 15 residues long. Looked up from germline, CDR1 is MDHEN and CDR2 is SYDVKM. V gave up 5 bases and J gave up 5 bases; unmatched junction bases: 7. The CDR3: CASSKSGTGGYGYTF. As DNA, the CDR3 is TGTGCCAGCAGTAAATCCGGGACAGGGGGTTATGGCTACACCTTC.